A selection of T cell receptor beta chains follows, all from one sample in a study of cytomegalovirus exposure and HLA in healthy donors. Using immunoSEQ multiplex PCR, the repertoire was profiled, and TCRdb retains in-frame clones only, with some absent. The profile shows around 100,000 clones, approximately 66% of them singletons. The sample consisted of PBMCs. All receptors come from a woman between 50 and 59 years old in good health and CMV-seronegative. Each CDR3 is given with its conserved first and last residue. A D gene is named only where the DNA matches it firmly. Rows may omit the clone size; those that give it use once, few, many or a size class.

v_call	clone_size	d_call	j_call	cdr3_nt	cdr3_aa
TRBV7-2	NA	NA	TRBJ2-1	TGTGCCAGCACCACTGACAATGAGCAGTTCTTC	CASTTDNEQFF
TRBV5-6	NA	NA	TRBJ2-1	TGTGCCAGCAGCTCAGCCGGGGGGCTTTACAATGAGCAGTTCTTC	CASSSAGGLYNEQFF
TRBV4-1	NA	TRBD2	TRBJ2-5	TGCGCCAGCAGCCAAGTAGCGTCTAGCGGGAGCCCGGCCCAAGAGACCCAGTACTTC	CASSQVASSGSPAQETQYF
TRBV6-1	once	NA	TRBJ1-5	TGTGCCAGCAGTGAAGGGACAGCCCTCAATCAGCCCCAGCATTTT	CASSEGTALNQPQHF
TRBV15	NA	NA	TRBJ2-2	TGTGCCACCGGGGCGCGGGAAAGGGCCGGGGAGCTGTTTTTT	CATGARERAGELFF
TRBV27	NA	NA	TRBJ2-7	TGTGCCAGCAGTCCCGGTCGGGTAGCGGAGATCCCCTACGAGCAGTACTTC	CASSPGRVAEIPYEQYF
TRBV30	few	NA	TRBJ1-2	TGTGCCTGGAGACTAACAGGTTTTTTCACCTTC	CAWRLTGFFTF
TRBV6-5	NA	NA	TRBJ2-1	TGTGCCAGCAAAGACGGGGCCTACAATGAGCAGTTCTTC	CASKDGAYNEQFF
TRBV5-1	NA	NA	TRBJ2-2	TGCGCCAGCAGCGTCCCACAGGCCGACACCGGGGAGCTGTTTTTT	CASSVPQADTGELFF
TRBV10-2	NA	NA	TRBJ2-1	TGCGCCAGCTCGTACAATGAGCAGTTCTTC	CASSYNEQFF
TRBV7-2	NA	TRBD1	TRBJ2-2	TGTGCCAGCAGACCCGGGACAGGGAGGACCGGGGAGCTGTTTTTT	CASRPGTGRTGELFF
TRBV28	NA	TRBD1	TRBJ1-1	TGTGCCAGCAGTCCGACAGGGATTGTCACTGAAGCTTTCTTT	CASSPTGIVTEAFF
TRBV4-3	NA	NA	TRBJ2-7	TGCGCCAGCAGCCCAGTCCCGGGACAACTATACGAGCAGTACTTC	CASSPVPGQLYEQYF
TRBV7-8	once	NA	TRBJ2-1	TGTGCCAGCAGCCCCCTTGGCAGAAACAATGAGCAGTTCTTC	CASSPLGRNNEQFF
TRBV7-2	NA	TRBD2	TRBJ2-1	TGTGCCAGCAGCCTGGCGGGGGGCCCCTACAATGAGCAGTTCTTC	CASSLAGGPYNEQFF
TRBV18	NA	NA	TRBJ1-1	TGTGCCAGCTCACCATCCCGGGTCGTGAACACTGAAGCTTTCTTT	CASSPSRVVNTEAFF
TRBV7-9	NA	TRBD2	TRBJ2-3	TGTGCCAGCAGCTCACGGGAGGGGTACACAGATACGCAGTATTTT	CASSSREGYTDTQYF
TRBV14	NA	NA	TRBJ2-7	TGTGCCAGTCGAGCCGGGGTTGGGAGCCTTGGCGAGCAGTACTTC	CASRAGVGSLGEQYF
TRBV5-8	NA	TRBD2	TRBJ2-7	TGTGCCAGCAGAACAAAACCGGGACTAGGGGGTGAGCAGTACTTC	CASRTKPGLGGEQYF
TRBV2	NA	NA	TRBJ2-7	TGTGCCAGCTCTGGCCTGAACGAGCAGTACTTC	CASSGLNEQYF
TRBV18	NA	NA	TRBJ1-5	TGTGCCAGCTCACCACGAGTTAGCAATCAGCCCCAGCATTTT	CASSPRVSNQPQHF
TRBV19	NA	TRBD1	TRBJ2-5	TGTGCCAGTAGTATAGGGACAGGGTTGGCGGAGACCCAGTACTTC	CASSIGTGLAETQYF
TRBV2	NA	TRBD1	TRBJ2-5	TGTGCCAGCAGGGTCAGACAGGGGGCGAGAGAGACCCAGTACTTC	CASRVRQGARETQYF
TRBV6-5	NA	TRBD2	TRBJ2-7	TGTGCCAGCGGAGGAACTAGCGGGGGGTTGTACGAGCAGTACTTC	CASGGTSGGLYEQYF
TRBV7-2	NA	NA	TRBJ2-7	TGTGCCAGCAGCACTACCGGGACAAAGTACTTC	CASSTTGTKYF
TRBV29-1	NA	TRBD2	TRBJ2-1	TGCAGCGTCGTGACTAGCGGGGCCTACAATGAGCAGTTCTTC	CSVVTSGAYNEQFF
TRBV7-9	NA	NA	TRBJ2-7	TGTGCCAGCAGCTTAGAGGGGGGGCCTTACGAGCAGTACTTC	CASSLEGGPYEQYF
TRBV2	NA	TRBD1	TRBJ2-7	TGTGCCAGCAGTGAACAGGGGGCGGGGGAGCAGTACTTC	CASSEQGAGEQYF
TRBV13	NA	NA	TRBJ2-7	TGTGCCAGCAGCAATCAGGGTTACGAGCAGTACTTC	CASSNQGYEQYF
TRBV7-9	NA	NA	TRBJ2-1	TGTGCCAGCAGCACTAGTAGAGTTCAAAACAATGAGCAGTTCTTC	CASSTSRVQNNEQFF
TRBV28	NA	TRBD2	TRBJ2-7	TGTGCCAGCAGTTTACTTCTCGCGGGAGGGCCTTACGAGCAGTACTTC	CASSLLLAGGPYEQYF
TRBV20-1	NA	NA	TRBJ2-3	TGCAGTGCCAGACTAGCAGATACGCAGTATTTT	CSARLADTQYF
TRBV14	NA	NA	TRBJ2-5	TGTGCCAGCAGCCAAATTGGGGGGAAGACCCAGTACTTC	CASSQIGGKTQYF
TRBV6-1	NA	TRBD2	TRBJ2-3	TGTGCCAGCAGTGGGACTAGCGGGGGCTATACGCAGTATTTT	CASSGTSGGYTQYF
TRBV5-1	NA	NA	TRBJ2-1	TGCGCCAGCAGCTCGGCGGGTTCCTACAATGAGCAGTTCTTC	CASSSAGSYNEQFF
TRBV9	NA	NA	TRBJ2-1	TGTGCCAGCAGCGTAGATGAGACTCCAGCCTACAATGAGCAGTTCTTC	CASSVDETPAYNEQFF
TRBV27	NA	NA	TRBJ2-3	TGTGCCAGCAGTTTATCGAGGGGCACAGATACGCAGTATTTT	CASSLSRGTDTQYF
TRBV11-3	NA	NA	TRBJ1-1	TGTGCCAGCAGCTTAGGAGAAACTGAAGCTTTCTTT	CASSLGETEAFF
TRBV21-1	NA	NA	TRBJ2-7	TGTGCCAGCAGCAAAGAGGGACACACCTACGAGCAGTACTTC	CASSKEGHTYEQYF
TRBV28	once	TRBD1	TRBJ2-7	TGTGCCAGCAGTACCGAAGGGACAGGGGGCGGCTACGAGCAGTACTTC	CASSTEGTGGGYEQYF
TRBV28	NA	TRBD2	TRBJ2-7	TGTGCCAGCACTCGCGGAGGGGGTGCCCTAGCGGGAAGTGCCTACGAGCAGTACTTC	CASTRGGGALAGSAYEQYF
TRBV5-1	NA	NA	TRBJ1-3	TGCGCCAGCAGCTTGTCAGGGGATCCTGGAAACACCATATATTTT	CASSLSGDPGNTIYF
TRBV19	NA	NA	TRBJ1-2	TGTGCCAGTAGTTCGGGCTATGGCTACACCTTC	CASSSGYGYTF
TRBV23-1	few	TRBD1	TRBJ1-1	TGCGCCAGCAGTCAATCGGGCAGGGGGACATGCGGAGCTTTCTTT	CASSQSGRGTCGAFF
TRBV5-1	NA	NA	TRBJ1-2	TGCGCCAGCAGCCCCCAGGAGGGGCTGGACGGCTACACCTTC	CASSPQEGLDGYTF
TRBV11-2	once	TRBD2	TRBJ2-7	TGTGCCAGCAGCTTAGTAGCGGGGTCGGGTGCGGCCTACGAGCAGTACTTC	CASSLVAGSGAAYEQYF
TRBV18	few	NA	TRBJ1-1	TGTGCCAGCTCACCACCGACTACTGGGGCTTTCTTT	CASSPPTTGAFF
TRBV10-1	NA	NA	TRBJ1-5	TGCGCCAGCATCCAGAGCAATCAGCCCCAGCATTTT	CASIQSNQPQHF
TRBV4-1	NA	TRBD2	TRBJ2-2	TGCGCCAGCAGCCAGCCTGGACTAGCGGAGATGGGGTCCTCCGGGGAGCTGTTTTTT	CASSQPGLAEMGSSGELFF
TRBV19	NA	TRBD2	TRBJ2-1	TGTGCCAGTAGTCTAACTAGCGGGAGTTACAAATCCTACAATGAGCAGTTCTTC	CASSLTSGSYKSYNEQFF
TRBV5-1	NA	TRBD1	TRBJ1-5	TGCGCCAGCAGCGTACAGGGGAGTCAGCCCCAGCATTTT	CASSVQGSQPQHF
TRBV2	NA	NA	TRBJ2-1	TGTGCCAGCGGGGAGTATGAGCAGTTCTTC	CASGEYEQFF
TRBV5-4	once	TRBD1	TRBJ1-2	TGTGCCAGCAGCTTTCGGGGGACAGGGTGGGGCTACACCTTC	CASSFRGTGWGYTF
TRBV30	NA	NA	TRBJ2-5	TGTGCCTGGAGTACGGGGACTGGGGAGACCCAGTACTTC	CAWSTGTGETQYF
TRBV4-3	NA	TRBD1	TRBJ2-1	TGCGCCAGCAGCAAAGGGACAGGGAATGAGCAGTTCTTC	CASSKGTGNEQFF
TRBV4-2	NA	NA	TRBJ2-1	TGTGCCAGCAGCCCCTGGGGCGGTGATGAGCAGTTCTTC	CASSPWGGDEQFF
TRBV7-8	few	TRBD1	TRBJ1-4	TGTGCCAGCAGCTTAGGGGGGACAGGGCACGAAAAACTGTTTTTT	CASSLGGTGHEKLFF
TRBV5-1	few	NA	TRBJ2-5	TGCGCCAGCAGTGTGGAGGCAGAGACCCAGTACTTC	CASSVEAETQYF
TRBV28	NA	NA	TRBJ2-1	TGTGCCAGCAGTTCGACTACCCGCTCCTACAATGAGCAGTTCTTC	CASSSTTRSYNEQFF
TRBV2	few	TRBD2	TRBJ2-1	TGTGCCAGCAGTGGGGGGGGCAATGAGCAGTTCTTC	CASSGGGNEQFF